Below, 25 T cell receptor beta chains from the same sample are listed, as sequenced in a study of Ad26.COV2.S vaccination and SARS-CoV-2 variants. The treatment here: 19 received Ad26.COV2.S at low or high dose, single or two shots; about 5 received placebo; per-sample allocation not given. Samples came from day 63 after the first vaccine or placebo injection. Repertoires were generated with immunoSEQ multiplex PCR, while TCRdb's copy carries only in-frame clones and drops some. The sample includes about 350,000 clones, about 88% seen only once; the top ten take approximately 5.9%. The sequenced sample was peripheral blood, obtained in a trial of Ad26.COV2.S vaccine versus placebo. Source of these receptors: a person between 18 and 65 years old who received the Ad26.COV2.S COVID-19 vaccine or a placebo.

V is TRBV27 and J is TRBJ1-2; D may be TRBD1 (6 bases). The CDR3 runs 17 residues. Trimming removed 6 bases at V and 4 bases at J, with 24 bases between. From germline, CDR1 is MNHEY and CDR2 SMNVEV (reference sequence). CDR3 protein: CASSPTSITGLSYGYTF. The CDR3 region has the DNA TGTGCCAGCAGCCCAACGTCCATAACAGGGTTGAGCTATGGCTACACCTTC.

The chain combines TRBV13 with TRBJ1-1; 9 bases are a match to TRBD1. The J segment lost 4 bases and the V segment lost 4 bases, leaving 13 bases of the junction unmatched. The germline V gene has CDR1 PRHDT and CDR2 FYEKMQ (reference sequence). The CDR3 extends over 17 amino acids. CDR3 coding DNA: TGTGCCAGCAGCTCCACAGGGGGCGCGGGGGTGGGCACTGAAGCTTTCTTT. It yields the protein CASSSTGGAGVGTEAFF.

Comments on this clone: Other DNA sequences in this sample translate to the same CDR3. The J gene is TRBJ1-1, the V gene TRBV6-5; TRBD1 is a possible D gene (5 bases). Germline V gene lookup returns CDR1 MNHEY and CDR2 SVGAGI. Trimming took off 0 bases at V and 2 bases at J, with 7 bases between the two ends. The CDR3 is made up of 14 amino acids. CDR3 residues: CASSYSTVNTEAFF. In DNA, the CDR3 is TGTGCCAGCAGTTACTCGACAGTAAACACTGAAGCTTTCTTT.

V usage is TRBV18 and J usage is TRBJ2-1, with no clear D. This CDR3 region has 15 residues. Germline CDR1 KGHSH, CDR2 LQKENI. V was trimmed by 3 bases and J by 8 bases, leaving 17 bases between them. The CDR3 nucleotides read TGTGCCAGCTCACCCCAGGTCCGGTCTTTCCATGAGCAGTTCTTC. Translating it yields CASSPQVRSFHEQFF. The variable domain in full, with the rest retrieved from reference TRBV18 and TRBJ2-1, is NAGVMQNPRHLVRRRGQEARLRCSPMKGHSHVYWYRQLPEEGLKFMVYLQKENIIDESGMPKERFSAEFPKEGPSILRIQQVVRGDSAAYFCASSPQVRSFHEQFFGPGTRLTVL.

The chain is built from TRBV11-2 and TRBJ2-2; D uncertain. The germline CDR1 and CDR2 sequences are SGHAT and FQNNGV. Trimming removed 1 base at V and 4 bases at J, with 7 bases between. The CDR3 covers 14 residues. The CDR3 here is CASSLGAGTGELFF. CDR3 DNA: TGTGCCAGCAGCTTAGGGGCCGGCACCGGGGAGCTGTTTTTT.

V is TRBV19 and J is TRBJ2-3; perhaps TRBD1 as D (6 bases). This CDR3 spans 16 amino acids. The germline gives CDR1 LNHDA, CDR2 SQIVND (reference sequence). V was cut by 4 bases and J by 2 bases, with 16 bases left in between. In nucleotides, the CDR3 is TGTGCCAGTAGTACCCCTCCGGACAGAGCCACAGATACGCAGTATTTT. This translates into CASSTPPDRATDTQYF.

This chain links TRBV25-1 with TRBJ1-5; no definite D call. The CDR3 has 15 amino acids. Germline V gene sequence: CDR1 MGHDK, CDR2 SYGVNS. V was trimmed by 2 bases and J by 2 bases, leaving 10 bases between them. The CDR3 coding sequence is TGTGCCAGCAGTGAAAACGGTATTGGCAATCAGCCCCAGCATTTT. The encoded protein is CASSENGIGNQPQHF.

This chain connects TRBV11-3 to TRBJ2-7; TRBD2 aligns across 8 bases. V lost 4 bases and J lost 0; bases outside the gene matches: 2. CDR1 and CDR2 (germline): SGHNT, YENEEA. The CDR3 is made up of 14 amino acids. CDR3 nucleotide sequence: TGTGCCAGCAGCTCAACTAGCGGCTCCTACGAGCAGTACTTC. Amino acid sequence: CASSSTSGSYEQYF. The full variable domain, completed using reference TRBV11-3 and TRBJ2-7, is EAGVVQSPRYKIIEKKQPVAFWCNPISGHNTLYWYLQNLGQGPELLIRYENEEAVDDSQLPKDRFSAERLKGVDSTLKIQPAELGDSAVYLCASSSTSGSYEQYFGPGTRLTVT.

CDR3 in amino acids: CASSLGGNDRADTQYF. The CDR3 nucleotides read TGCGCCAGCAGCTTGGGAGGCAATGATCGTGCAGATACGCAGTATTTT. This chain connects TRBV5-1 to TRBJ2-3; D is unresolved. Between the trimmed V and J ends, which lost 0 bases and 4 bases, there was a span of 15 bases. The CDR3 has 16 amino acids. Germline CDR1 is SGHRS and CDR2 is YFSETQ.

This clone was counted only a few times. The J gene is TRBJ1-3, the V gene TRBV10-3; 7 nucleotides line up with TRBD1. The germline V gene encodes CDR1 ENHRY and CDR2 SYGVKD. The J segment lost 3 bases and the V segment lost 6 bases, leaving 5 bases of the junction unmatched. CDR3 length equals 14 residues. CDR3 amino acids: CAISRQGIGNTIYF. CDR3 sequence (DNA): TGTGCCATCAGCAGACAGGGAATTGGAAACACCATATATTTT.

The CDR3 DNA sequence: TGTGCCAGCAGCCCTCCCAAGGGGAGCACTGAAGCTTTCTTT. It encodes CASSPPKGSTEAFF. This chain links TRBV7-9 with TRBJ1-1; tentative D call: TRBD1 (5 bases). Germline CDR1 SEHNR, CDR2 FQNEAQ (reference sequence). The CDR3 length is 14 residues. Trimming shortened V by 5 bases and J by 4 bases, and 14 bases separated the two germline ends.

This chain links TRBV5-1 with TRBJ1-4, with 9 bases aligning to TRBD1. Germline values: CDR1 SGHRS, CDR2 YFSETQ. This CDR3 is 16 amino acids long. V lost 3 bases to trimming and J lost 1 base; unmatched junction nucleotides: 4. The CDR3 loop is CASSSDRGITNEKLFF. The CDR3 bases are TGCGCCAGCAGCTCGGACAGGGGAATAACTAATGAAAAACTGTTTTTT.

The chain combines TRBV18 with TRBJ2-1, with TRBD2 as a possible D gene (6 bases). Germline-derived CDR1 and CDR2 are KGHSH and LQKENI. The germline V and J ends were trimmed by 2 bases and 2 bases, with 10 bases remaining between them. The CDR3 runs to 15 residues. The CDR3 loop is CASSPVADTYNEQFF. The CDR3 region has the DNA TGTGCCAGCTCACCAGTAGCGGATACCTACAATGAGCAGTTCTTC.

This clone was recorded a few times. V gene TRBV7-9 combines with J gene TRBJ1-2; TRBD1 aligns across 7 bases. This CDR3 spans 14 amino acids. With 5 bases clipped from V and 2 bases from J, the junction kept 5 bases outside the gene matches. Germline V CDR1 and CDR2: SEHNR, FQNEAQ (reference sequence). The CDR3 sequence is CASSRGQANYGYTF. CDR3 sequence (DNA): TGTGCCAGCAGCCGAGGACAGGCCAACTATGGCTACACCTTC.

DNA of the CDR3: TGCAGCGTTGGCGGGCGTAGCAATCAGCCCCAGCATTTT. It encodes CSVGGRSNQPQHF. The J gene is TRBJ1-5, the V gene TRBV29-1; no reliable D call. This CDR3 contains 13 residues. Germline values: CDR1 SQVTM, CDR2 ANQGSEA. With 4 bases removed from V and 0 bases from J, the gap between germline ends came to 7 bases.

This chain links TRBV30 with TRBJ1-5, with D possibly being TRBD1 (6 bases). This CDR3 is 13 amino acids long. Germline V gene lookup returns CDR1 GTSNPN and CDR2 SVGIG (reference sequence). With 2 bases removed from V and 10 bases from J, the gap between germline ends came to 15 bases. CDR3 residues: CAWSQSTGSPQHF. CDR3 nucleotide sequence: TGTGCCTGGAGTCAATCCACAGGGTCACCCCAGCATTTT.

V gene TRBV20-1 combines with J gene TRBJ2-3; D is undetermined. With 3 bases removed from V and 6 bases from J, the gap between germline ends came to 7 bases. The CDR3 is 11 amino acids. Germline-derived CDR1 and CDR2 are DFQATT and SNEGSKA (reference sequence). The DNA for the CDR3 is TGCAGTGCTAGTTCGTTGGATACGCAGTATTTT. Translating gives CSASSLDTQYF.

The V and J genes are TRBV6-5 and TRBJ2-5, with 7 bases identical to TRBD1. J gave up 5 bases and V 5 bases, and 8 bases lay outside the gene matches. Germline assignment: CDR1 MNHEY and CDR2 SVGAGI. CDR3 length: 14 amino acids. The chain's CDR3 is CASSLDRERETQYF. The CDR3 nucleotides read TGTGCCAGCAGTCTCGACAGGGAGAGGGAGACCCAGTACTTC.

V and J are TRBV18 and TRBJ2-7; 7 bases match TRBD1. The CDR3 covers 14 residues. Germline V lookup: CDR1 KGHSH, CDR2 LQKENI. The ends lost 6 bases at V and 1 base at J; junction bases unmatched: 6. The CDR3 is CASSGDSRSYEQYF. In nucleotides, the CDR3 is TGTGCCAGCTCTGGGGACAGCCGGTCCTACGAGCAGTACTTC.

V and J are TRBV5-1 and TRBJ1-2; D is possibly TRBD1 (5 bases). Trimming shortened V by 4 bases and J by 7 bases, and 11 bases separated the two germline ends. The CDR3 consists of 12 residues. In germline, CDR1 is SGHRS, CDR2 YFSETQ. As DNA, the CDR3 is TGCGCCAGCAGCGGAGGGGAACGTGGCTACACCTTC. Protein product: CASSGGERGYTF.

This chain uses TRBV9 with TRBJ2-5; no firm D call. This CDR3 contains 13 residues. Germline V gives CDR1 SGDLS, CDR2 YYNGEE. V was shortened by 1 base and J by 4 bases, with 8 bases between the two germline ends. The CDR3 region has the DNA TGTGCCAGCAGCGTATCAATCCGAGAGACCCAGTACTTC. Translated: CASSVSIRETQYF.

The chain links TRBV4-3 to TRBJ1-6; D is possibly TRBD1 (6 bases). The V end was cut by 1 base, the J end by 6 bases, with 16 bases between. CDR1 and CDR2 (germline): LGHNA, YSLEER. The CDR3 runs to 17 residues. Here the CDR3 DNA reads TGCGCCAGCAGCCAAGGTACAGGGTACGACGGTAATTCACCCCTCCACTTT. Its protein is CASSQGTGYDGNSPLHF.

The table lists this clone with a count of one. The chain joins TRBV7-2 to TRBJ1-2; 11 bases align to TRBD1. The V gene end was trimmed by 4 bases and the J gene end by 4 bases; junction bases not matched to a gene: 2. Germline V gene sequence: CDR1 SGHTA, CDR2 FQGNSA. The CDR3 extends over 14 amino acids. CDR3 in DNA: TGTGCCAGCAGCTCGGACAGGGGGCCCTATGGCTACACCTTC. Residues: CASSSDRGPYGYTF.

The V and J genes are TRBV2 and TRBJ1-4; D is possibly TRBD1 (5 bases). CDR3 length: 15 amino acids. V was clipped by 7 bases and J by 8 bases, with 20 bases between them. CDR1 SNHLY and CDR2 FYNNEI come from the germline V gene. For the CDR3, the DNA is TGTGCCAGCATGACGGTTGGGGGGTCGGGAGAAAAACTGTTTTTT. It is translated as CASMTVGGSGEKLFF.

This sequence joins TRBV19 and TRBJ2-3; 8 bases align to TRBD1. J was trimmed by 3 bases and V by 5 bases; bases with no gene match: 10. The CDR3 has 16 amino acids. Germline loops: CDR1 LNHDA, CDR2 SQIVND (reference sequence). CDR3 DNA: TGTGCCAGTAGTCTACCACCGGGACAGGCGACAGATACGCAGTATTTT. This encodes CASSLPPGQATDTQYF.